This entry lists 28 T cell receptor beta chains sequenced from one sample in a study of blood T cells in healthy people across ages. A second PCR, run for roughly 7 to 11 cycles, used a sample-barcoded 5' primer plus a J-beta primer mix. A single record per CDR3 protein comes from TCRdb applying MiXCR to the 5' RACE reads. The sample lists approximately 880,000 distinct CDR3 sequences, 45% to 50% seen once, with 13% in the top ten. Sequenced sample: blood. The receptors here all came from a man between 25 and 39 years old in good health.

The rearrangement links TRBV7-2 to TRBJ2-3; 11 bases map to TRBD2. Germline V gene data show CDR1 as SGHTA and CDR2 as FQGNSA. After removal of 5 bases from V and 3 bases from J, the junction contained 13 bases not matched to a gene. The length of the CDR3 is 18 residues. The CDR3 reads CASSPVAGGLLLTDTQYF. In nucleotides, the CDR3 is TGTGCCAGCAGCCCTGTAGCGGGGGGGCTTTTACTTACAGATACGCAGTATTTT.

The chain has TRBV29-1 and TRBJ2-1; no firm D call. Deletions cut 6 bases from V and 6 bases from J, with 12 bases between. The CDR3 covers 12 residues. Germline V gene lookup returns CDR1 SQVTM and CDR2 ANQGSEA. CDR3 in amino acids: CSVDHRFNEQFF. CDR3 in DNA: TGCAGCGTGGACCACAGATTCAATGAGCAGTTCTTC.

This clonotype was detected only a few times. V and J are TRBV6-6 and TRBJ2-7; 7 bases fit TRBD1. Trimming removed 2 bases from V and 1 base from J; junction bases left unmatched: 5. Germline CDR1 MNHNY, CDR2 SVGAGI (reference sequence). The CDR3 extends over 15 amino acids. CDR3 coding DNA: TGTGCCAGCAGTTACGGGGGACAGATTTCCTACGAGCAGTACTTC. The encoded protein is CASSYGGQISYEQYF.

The CDR3 here is CATSDLQKGESSYNEQYF. The DNA of the CDR3 is TGTGCCACCAGTGATTTGCAAAAGGGGGAGAGCTCCTACAATGAGCAGTACTTC. The chain is built from TRBV24-1 and TRBJ2-1, with D possibly matching TRBD1 (6 bases). The end of the DNA aligns better with TRBJ2-7, so the J call may be wrong. Germline V gives CDR1 KGHDR, CDR2 SFDVKD. This CDR3 contains 18 residues.

CDR3 protein: CASSVTEDYGYTF. CDR3 nucleotides: TGTGCCAGCAGCGTGACAGAAGACTATGGCTACACCTTC. The chain uses TRBV5-8 and TRBJ1-2; a weak D match, TRBD1 (5 bases). The V gene's germline CDR1 is SGHTS and CDR2 YDEGEE. This CDR3 comprises 13 residues. V was clipped by 4 bases and J by 3 bases, with 10 bases between them.

The J gene is TRBJ2-2, the V gene TRBV14, with TRBD2 matching over 8 bases. CDR3 length: 14 residues. V shed 1 base and J 7 bases; nucleotides not matched to a gene: 2. Germline CDR1 and CDR2: SGHDN and FVKESK. Written as DNA, the CDR3 is TGTGCCAGCAGCCAAGTCGGGACTAGCGGGGAGCTGTTTTTT. Translated: CASSQVGTSGELFF.

Notes on this clonotype: Germline is not matched at one junction end, which may reflect a read error. This sequence joins TRBV6-6 and TRBJ1-6, with D unclear. CDR3 length: 14 residues. The V gene's germline CDR1 is MNHNY and CDR2 SVGAGI (reference sequence). The CDR3 sequence is CAGSMVAVDSPLHF. The CDR3 DNA follows: TGTGCCGGCAGTATGGTCGCAGTCGATTCACCCCTCCACTTT.

The genes are TRBV5-1 and TRBJ1-2; 7 bases are a match to TRBD1. From germline, CDR1 is SGHRS and CDR2 YFSETQ. Trimming cost V 4 bases and J 2 bases; bases outside gene matches: 8. The CDR3 has 15 residues. The CDR3 reads CASSPGQTLNYGYTF. CDR3 bases: TGCGCCAGCAGCCCGGGACAGACTCTAAACTATGGCTACACCTTC.

This clonotype showed up many times. This chain uses TRBV4-2 with TRBJ2-7; 10 nucleotides line up with TRBD1. Germline CDR1 reads LGHNA; CDR2 reads YNFKEQ. V was pared by 0 bases and J by 5 bases, with 10 bases of the junction left unmatched. The CDR3 is 17 residues long. The CDR3 DNA is TGTGCCAGCAGCCAAGATGGTCTGGGACAGGGGTGGAACGAGCAGTACTTC. Translation gives CASSQDGLGQGWNEQYF.

This clonotype was found once. The chain uses TRBV25-1 and TRBJ1-1, with 7 bases that match TRBD1. Germline V lookup: CDR1 MGHDK, CDR2 SYGVNS. The CDR3 contains 15 residues. V shed 4 bases and J 2 bases; nucleotides not matched to a gene: 7. Here the CDR3 DNA reads TGTGCCAGCAGTGGGAACAGGGGAGTAAACACTGAAGCTTTCTTT. This sequence encodes CASSGNRGVNTEAFF.

This clonotype occurred a few times. This chain uses TRBV12-3 or TRBV12-4 with TRBJ2-6, with 8 bases fitting TRBD1. This CDR3 contains 16 residues. V lost 2 bases, J lost 3 bases, and 3 bases stayed unmatched. CDR3 sequence (DNA): TGTGCCAGCAGTTTAATTACAGGGGGTGGGGCCAACGTCCTGACTTTC. Protein: CASSLITGGGANVLTF.

The V gene is TRBV20-1, the J gene TRBJ1-5; tentative D call: TRBD1 (6 bases). CDR1 and CDR2 (germline): DFQATT, SNEGSKA (reference sequence). This CDR3 is 16 amino acids long. V lost 0 bases to trimming and J lost 4 bases, with 16 bases between them. CDR3 region: CSARDRAQGLNQPQHF. The CDR3 region has the DNA TGCAGTGCTAGAGATCGAGCGCAGGGGTTGAATCAGCCCCAGCATTTT.

Comment on this clonotype: With a much larger clone just one base away, this may be a read error. The CDR3 carries no conserved terminal phenylalanine or tryptophan, so it likely arises from a read error. The chain employs TRBV20-1 and TRBJ2-5, with TRBD1 identical over 8 bases. From germline, CDR1 is DFQATT and CDR2 SNEGSKA (reference sequence). The CDR3 runs to 16 residues. Trimming removed 0 bases from V and 0 bases from J; junction bases left unmatched: 6. The CDR3 nucleotides read TGCAGTGCTAGAGATTTGGGGACAGGAGACCAAGAGACCCAGTACTAC. Amino acid sequence: CSARDLGTGDQETQYY.

Remarks on this clonotype: The junction and the germline gene differ at one end; a read error may be behind it. The chain uses TRBV20-1 and TRBJ2-3; 10 bases align to TRBD2. This CDR3 comprises 15 residues. Germline CDR1 and CDR2: DFQATT and SNEGSKA (reference sequence). The CDR3: CSATVLAGDADAQYF. CDR3 DNA sequence: TGCAGTGCAACCGTGCTAGCGGGGGACGCAGATGCGCAGTATTTT.

With regard to this clonotype: A junction end diverges from the germline sequence, so it may reflect a read error. The rearrangement uses TRBV5-1 and TRBJ2-1; tentative D call: TRBD2 (6 bases). This CDR3 is built from 16 residues. Germline V CDR1 and CDR2: SGHRS, YFSETQ. CDR3 residues: CASSPPRGKVSDERFF. DNA for the CDR3: TGCGCCAGCAGCCCGCCGCGGGGAAAGGTTTCCGATGAGCGGTTCTTC.

V is TRBV20-1 and J is TRBJ2-7, with a weak D call TRBD1 (6 bases). Trimming stripped 6 bases from V and 3 bases from J, with 15 bases between. The CDR3 spans 13 residues. Germline values: CDR1 DFQATT, CDR2 SNEGSKA (reference sequence). CDR3 in amino acids: CSAVAGQNYEQYF. CDR3 DNA: TGCAGTGCCGTGGCTGGACAGAACTACGAGCAGTACTTC.

This clonotype was picked up a small number of times. The J gene is TRBJ2-2, the V gene TRBV4-1, with 9 bases fitting TRBD1. From germline, CDR1 is MGHRA and CDR2 YSYEKL. CDR3 length: 14 amino acids. The ends lost 4 bases at V and 6 bases at J; junction bases unmatched: 3. This CDR3 reads CASSRDRAPGELFF. CDR3 bases: TGCGCCAGCAGCCGGGACAGGGCTCCCGGGGAGCTGTTTTTT.

J is TRBJ1-1 and V is TRBV7-2; 7 nucleotides align to TRBD1. The CDR3 is 16 amino acids. Looked up from germline, CDR1 is SGHTA and CDR2 is FQGNSA. V shed 3 bases and J 1 base; nucleotides not matched to a gene: 8. CDR3 sequence (DNA): TGTGCCAGCAGCTTGACTATGGACAGGACGAACACTGAAGCTTTCTTT. This codes for CASSLTMDRTNTEAFF. Full variable domain (outside the CDR3, taken from reference TRBV7-2 and TRBJ1-1): GAGVSQSPSNKVTEKGKDVELRCDPISGHTALYWYRQSLGQGLEFLIYFQGNSAPDKSGLPSDRFSAERTGGSVSTLTIQRTQQEDSAVYLCASSLTMDRTNTEAFFGQGTRLTVV.

V gene TRBV5-1 combines with J gene TRBJ2-3; 12 bases match TRBD2. The V gene end was trimmed by 2 bases and the J gene end by 6 bases; junction bases not matched to a gene: 10. CDR1 and CDR2 (germline): SGHRS, YFSETQ. This CDR3 contains 17 residues. The CDR3 protein is CASSFISTSGSSDTQYF. In nucleotides, the CDR3 is TGCGCCAGCAGCTTTATTTCGACTAGCGGGAGTAGCGATACGCAGTATTTT.

The rearrangement links TRBV7-2 to TRBJ1-3; D call uncertain. The V gene's germline CDR1 is SGHTA and CDR2 FQGNSA. The CDR3 has 15 amino acids. Trimming took 3 bases from V and 0 from J, leaving 9 bases between them. In DNA form, the CDR3 reads TGTGCCAGCAGCTTCAAGGCCAGCTCTGGAAACACCATATATTTT. Protein product: CASSFKASSGNTIYF.

This clonotype came up many times. This chain joins TRBV6-1 and TRBJ1-1; D uncertain. The CDR3 runs to 11 residues. CDR1 and CDR2 from the germline V gene are MNHNS and SASEGT. Deletions cut 7 bases from V and 3 bases from J, with 6 bases between. The CDR3 is CASKDHTEAFF. Here the CDR3 DNA reads TGTGCCAGCAAGGACCACACTGAAGCTTTCTTT.

The chain is built from TRBV12-3 or TRBV12-4 and TRBJ1-2; the match to TRBD1 covers 8 bases. The CDR3 is made up of 16 amino acids. J lost 5 bases, V lost 5 bases, and 13 bases had no gene match. The CDR3 coding sequence is TGTGCCAGCAGTACTCGACAGGGGAGCTCGGAATATGGCTACACCTTC. It specifies CASSTRQGSSEYGYTF.

This clonotype was counted a few times. The CDR3 protein is CAISKEMAEQYF. The CDR3 nucleotides are TGTGCCATCAGCAAAGAAATGGCCGAGCAGTACTTC. The chain is built from TRBV10-3 and TRBJ2-5; D uncertain. The J call could be wrong; TRBJ2-7 is a better fit for the DNA end. The CDR3 consists of 12 residues. The germline V gene has CDR1 ENHRY and CDR2 SYGVKD.

This clonotype was detected many times. The V and J genes are TRBV12-3 or TRBV12-4 and TRBJ1-2; D gene ambiguous. V lost 5 bases and J 1 base, leaving 8 bases between the germline ends. This CDR3 region has 13 residues. CDR3 sequence (DNA): TGTGCCAGCAGTCAGGTGGTTAACTATGGCTACACCTTC. It yields the protein CASSQVVNYGYTF.

The CDR3 region is CASSQDHGSQETQYF. The CDR3 DNA is TGCGCCAGCAGCCAAGATCACGGGAGCCAAGAGACCCAGTACTTC. The rearrangement links TRBV4-3 to TRBJ2-5; tentatively, D is TRBD2 (6 bases). The CDR3 is 15 amino acids. V lost 0 bases to trimming and J lost 1 base, with 9 bases between them. Per germline, CDR1 LGHNA and CDR2 YSLEER.

V and J are TRBV6-1 and TRBJ2-7; no firm D call. The J call may be in error: the DNA end matches TRBJ2-5 better. Germline values: CDR1 MNHNS, CDR2 SASEGT. The CDR3 covers 14 residues. This chain's CDR3 is CASSEASRGATQYF. The CDR3 bases are TGTGCCAGCAGTGAAGCGTCCCGAGGCGCGACCCAGTACTTC.

V usage is TRBV15 and J usage is TRBJ2-7; D remains ambiguous. This CDR3 spans 14 amino acids. V gave up 3 bases and J gave up 3 bases, with 12 bases separating them. CDR1 is LNHNV, CDR2 YYDKDF, per germline (reference sequence). CDR3: CATSSRQALYEQYF. The CDR3 coding sequence is TGTGCCACCAGCAGTCGTCAGGCCCTCTACGAGCAGTACTTC. Full variable domain (rest looked up from reference TRBV15 and TRBJ2-7): DAMVIQNPRYQVTQFGKPVTLSCSQTLNHNVMYWYQQKSSQAPKLLFHYYDKDFNNEADTPDNFQSRRPNTSFCFLDIRSPGLGDTAMYLCATSSRQALYEQYFGPGTRLTVT.

This clonotype came up once. This rearrangement joins TRBV9 to TRBJ2-3; no firm D call. CDR3 length equals 14 residues. The V gene's germline CDR1 is SGDLS and CDR2 YYNGEE. V lost 0 bases to trimming and J lost 3 bases, with 8 bases between them. The CDR3 DNA is TGTGCCAGCAGCGTAGAGCAAAGGACAGATACGCAGTATTTT. This codes for CASSVEQRTDTQYF.